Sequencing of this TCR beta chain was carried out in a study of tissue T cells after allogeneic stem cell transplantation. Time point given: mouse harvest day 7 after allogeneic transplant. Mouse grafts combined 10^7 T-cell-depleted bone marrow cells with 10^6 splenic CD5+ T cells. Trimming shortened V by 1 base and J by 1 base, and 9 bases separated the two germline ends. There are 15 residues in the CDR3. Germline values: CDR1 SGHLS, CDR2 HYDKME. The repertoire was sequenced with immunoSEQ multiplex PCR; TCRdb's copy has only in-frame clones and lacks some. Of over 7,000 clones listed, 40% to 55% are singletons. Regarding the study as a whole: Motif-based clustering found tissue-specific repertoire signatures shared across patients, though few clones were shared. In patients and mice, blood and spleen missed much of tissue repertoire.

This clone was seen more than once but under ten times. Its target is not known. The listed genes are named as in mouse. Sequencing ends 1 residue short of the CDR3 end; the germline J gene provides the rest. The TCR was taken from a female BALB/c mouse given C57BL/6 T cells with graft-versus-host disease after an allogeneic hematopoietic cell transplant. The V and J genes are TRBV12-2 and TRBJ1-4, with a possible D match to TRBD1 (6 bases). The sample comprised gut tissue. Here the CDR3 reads CASSLRDNSNERLFF. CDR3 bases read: TGTGCCAGCTCTCTTCGGGACAATTCCAACGAAAGATTATTT. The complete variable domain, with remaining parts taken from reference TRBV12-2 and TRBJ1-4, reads NSGVVQSPRYIIKGKGERSILKCIPISGHLSVAWYQQTQGQELKFFIQHYDKMERDKGNLPSRFSVQQFDDYHSEMNMSALELEDSAVYFCASSLRDNSNERLFFGHGTKLSVL.